This T cell receptor (beta chain) is from a study of shared clonotypes between healthy human individuals. V was shortened by 3 bases and J by 2 bases, with 15 bases between the two germline ends. From germline, CDR1 is LNHDA and CDR2 SQIVND (reference sequence). The CDR3 length is 16 residues. Among the donors, all were Caucasian adults who lived in Nashville, Tennessee. A CD45RA+ naive subset and a CD45RA-negative memory subset were split from CD4+ cells. Study-level points and caveats: Large sequencing depth failed to make sorted-subset sequencing complete, rarefaction showed.

A note on this clone: Its antigen remains unknown.

Clones were read by immunoSEQ multiplex PCR, and TCRdb kept only the in-frame ones, dropping some. The sample lists some 2.4 million clones; roughly 93% were seen once. The source material was naive CD4+ T cells from PBMCs. Stated subset: CD45RA+ positively selected. This sequence was found in a man aged 18-30 years in good health. Some clones in this sample may be carry-over from other donors' samples. The J gene is TRBJ2-3, the V gene TRBV19; D might be TRBD1 or TRBD2, each matching 5 bases. CDR3 coding DNA: TGTGCCAGTAGTATGGCCCGGGGCAGACACACAGATACGCAGTATTTT. Protein product: CASSMARGRHTDTQYF. Together with reference TRBV19 and TRBJ2-3, the CDR3 gives the full variable domain: DGGITQSPKYLFRKEGQNVTLSCEQNLNHDAMYWYRQDPGQGLRLIYYSQIVNDFQKGDIAEGYSVSREKKESFPLTVTSAQKNPTAFYLCASSMARGRHTDTQYFGPGTRLTVL.